A selection of T cell receptor beta chains follows, all from one sample in a study of blood T cell repertoires in COVID-19. Here immunoSEQ multiplex PCR was the method, and the copy in TCRdb shows in-frame clones only, minus some. The table lists some 230,000 clones, about 81% of them singletons, with around 8% in the top ten. Sample: peripheral blood. The receptors come from a woman aged 80 or over with COVID-19, enrolled during active disease. Both conserved end residues are part of each CDR3. D genes are given only for firm matches. A clone size is listed for some rows: how often the clone was seen (once, few, many), or a class if it is expanded.

>.|TRBV28|.|TRBJ1-5
CASSLPPVGGSNQPQHF
TGTGCCAGCAGTTTACCACCAGTGGGGGGGAGCAATCAGCCCCAGCATTTT
>.|TRBV3-1/TRBV3-2|.|TRBJ1-1
CASSPRAGVNTEAFF
TGTGCCAGCAGCCCGCGGGCAGGGGTAAACACTGAAGCTTTCTTT
>.|TRBV30|.|TRBJ1-5
CAWSPAGYSNQPQHF
TGTGCCTGGAGTCCAGCAGGATATAGCAATCAGCCCCAGCATTTT
>.|TRBV5-1|.|TRBJ2-1
CASSPGWVEQFF
TGCGCCAGCAGCCCCGGGTGGGTTGAGCAGTTCTTC
>.|TRBV30|.|TRBJ1-1
CAWTLTRGTEAFF
TGTGCCTGGACCCTCACAAGGGGGACTGAAGCTTTCTTT
>.|TRBV28|TRBD1|TRBJ1-5
CASSRTGTGFNQPQHF
TGTGCCAGCAGCCGGACCGGGACAGGTTTCAATCAGCCCCAGCATTTT
>.|TRBV3-1/TRBV3-2|.|TRBJ1-2
CASSQGLRYYGYTF
TGTGCCAGCAGCCAAGGCCTCAGATACTATGGCTACACCTTC
>.|TRBV18|TRBD1|TRBJ1-2
CASSPSVEQGAGGYTF
TGTGCCAGCTCACCAAGTGTGGAACAGGGGGCTGGTGGCTACACCTTC
>.|TRBV10-1|TRBD2|TRBJ2-3
CASSESTSGGGTDTQYF
TGCGCCAGCAGTGAGTCCACCAGCGGGGGGGGCACAGATACGCAGTATTTT
>.|TRBV18|.|TRBJ1-1
CASSPDGGGGTEAFF
TGTGCCAGCTCACCGGATGGGGGCGGGGGCACTGAAGCTTTCTTT
>.|TRBV25-1|.|TRBJ1-4
CASSDSPTVATNEKLFF
TGTGCCAGCAGTGATTCCCCTACAGTTGCAACTAATGAAAAACTGTTTTTT
>.|TRBV11-2|TRBD2|TRBJ2-2
CASSFTSGHTGELFF
TGTGCCAGCAGCTTCACTAGCGGACACACCGGGGAGCTGTTTTTT
>.|TRBV12-3/TRBV12-4|.|TRBJ1-1
CASSRQGPWAFF
TGTGCCAGCAGTCGGCAGGGCCCTTGGGCTTTCTTT
>.|TRBV28|TRBD2|TRBJ2-7
CASSLWSTSGTYEQYF
TGTGCCAGCAGTTTATGGTCAACTAGCGGGACCTACGAGCAGTACTTC
>.|TRBV5-1|.|TRBJ2-3
CASSLDPGGTDTQYF
TGCGCCAGCAGCTTGGATCCGGGGGGCACAGATACGCAGTATTTT
>.|TRBV7-8|TRBD1|TRBJ1-5
CASSPDRGVGNQPQHF
TGTGCCAGCAGCCCGGACAGGGGGGTCGGCAATCAGCCCCAGCATTTT
>.|TRBV2|TRBD2|TRBJ2-2
CASSGASGLTGELFF
TGTGCCAGCAGTGGCGCTAGCGGGTTAACCGGGGAGCTGTTTTTT
>.|TRBV10-2|TRBD2|TRBJ2-1
CASSESLAGNNEQFF
TGCGCCAGCAGTGAGTCGTTAGCGGGGAACAATGAGCAGTTCTTC
>.|TRBV19|.|TRBJ1-1
CASSAGTPTEAFF
TGTGCCAGTAGTGCCGGGACACCCACTGAAGCTTTCTTT
>.|TRBV15|.|TRBJ1-1
CATSRGVNTEAFF
TGTGCCACCAGCCGGGGGGTGAACACTGAAGCTTTCTTT
>.|TRBV18|TRBD2|TRBJ2-3
CASSPLSSGGTYTQYF
TGTGCCAGCTCACCACTCAGTAGCGGGGGGACATATACGCAGTATTTT
>medium-sized|TRBV9|TRBD1|TRBJ2-7
CASSPRQGWPYEQYF
TGTGCCAGCAGCCCTCGACAGGGGTGGCCCTACGAGCAGTACTTC
>.|TRBV11-2|.|TRBJ2-7
CASSFTTGDPYEQYF
TGTGCCAGCAGCTTCACGACAGGCGACCCCTACGAGCAGTACTTC
>.|TRBV30|.|TRBJ2-5
CAWSGGDETQYF
TGTGCCTGGAGTGGGGGGGATGAGACCCAGTACTTC
>.|TRBV11-1|.|TRBJ2-7
CASSSVRDTLYEQYF
TGTGCCAGCAGCTCCGTCCGGGACACGCTTTACGAGCAGTACTTC
>.|TRBV7-2|TRBD2|TRBJ2-5
CASSFSGTSGRETQYF
TGTGCCAGCAGCTTCTCCGGGACTAGCGGGAGGGAGACCCAGTACTTC
>once|TRBV18|TRBD1|TRBJ2-2
CASSPPTGGSGELFF
TGTGCCAGCTCACCACCGACAGGGGGCTCCGGGGAGCTGTTTTTT
>.|TRBV19|TRBD1|TRBJ1-2
CASSTTGQTKLFF
TGTGCCAGTAGTACCACGGGACAGACCAAACTCTTCTTC